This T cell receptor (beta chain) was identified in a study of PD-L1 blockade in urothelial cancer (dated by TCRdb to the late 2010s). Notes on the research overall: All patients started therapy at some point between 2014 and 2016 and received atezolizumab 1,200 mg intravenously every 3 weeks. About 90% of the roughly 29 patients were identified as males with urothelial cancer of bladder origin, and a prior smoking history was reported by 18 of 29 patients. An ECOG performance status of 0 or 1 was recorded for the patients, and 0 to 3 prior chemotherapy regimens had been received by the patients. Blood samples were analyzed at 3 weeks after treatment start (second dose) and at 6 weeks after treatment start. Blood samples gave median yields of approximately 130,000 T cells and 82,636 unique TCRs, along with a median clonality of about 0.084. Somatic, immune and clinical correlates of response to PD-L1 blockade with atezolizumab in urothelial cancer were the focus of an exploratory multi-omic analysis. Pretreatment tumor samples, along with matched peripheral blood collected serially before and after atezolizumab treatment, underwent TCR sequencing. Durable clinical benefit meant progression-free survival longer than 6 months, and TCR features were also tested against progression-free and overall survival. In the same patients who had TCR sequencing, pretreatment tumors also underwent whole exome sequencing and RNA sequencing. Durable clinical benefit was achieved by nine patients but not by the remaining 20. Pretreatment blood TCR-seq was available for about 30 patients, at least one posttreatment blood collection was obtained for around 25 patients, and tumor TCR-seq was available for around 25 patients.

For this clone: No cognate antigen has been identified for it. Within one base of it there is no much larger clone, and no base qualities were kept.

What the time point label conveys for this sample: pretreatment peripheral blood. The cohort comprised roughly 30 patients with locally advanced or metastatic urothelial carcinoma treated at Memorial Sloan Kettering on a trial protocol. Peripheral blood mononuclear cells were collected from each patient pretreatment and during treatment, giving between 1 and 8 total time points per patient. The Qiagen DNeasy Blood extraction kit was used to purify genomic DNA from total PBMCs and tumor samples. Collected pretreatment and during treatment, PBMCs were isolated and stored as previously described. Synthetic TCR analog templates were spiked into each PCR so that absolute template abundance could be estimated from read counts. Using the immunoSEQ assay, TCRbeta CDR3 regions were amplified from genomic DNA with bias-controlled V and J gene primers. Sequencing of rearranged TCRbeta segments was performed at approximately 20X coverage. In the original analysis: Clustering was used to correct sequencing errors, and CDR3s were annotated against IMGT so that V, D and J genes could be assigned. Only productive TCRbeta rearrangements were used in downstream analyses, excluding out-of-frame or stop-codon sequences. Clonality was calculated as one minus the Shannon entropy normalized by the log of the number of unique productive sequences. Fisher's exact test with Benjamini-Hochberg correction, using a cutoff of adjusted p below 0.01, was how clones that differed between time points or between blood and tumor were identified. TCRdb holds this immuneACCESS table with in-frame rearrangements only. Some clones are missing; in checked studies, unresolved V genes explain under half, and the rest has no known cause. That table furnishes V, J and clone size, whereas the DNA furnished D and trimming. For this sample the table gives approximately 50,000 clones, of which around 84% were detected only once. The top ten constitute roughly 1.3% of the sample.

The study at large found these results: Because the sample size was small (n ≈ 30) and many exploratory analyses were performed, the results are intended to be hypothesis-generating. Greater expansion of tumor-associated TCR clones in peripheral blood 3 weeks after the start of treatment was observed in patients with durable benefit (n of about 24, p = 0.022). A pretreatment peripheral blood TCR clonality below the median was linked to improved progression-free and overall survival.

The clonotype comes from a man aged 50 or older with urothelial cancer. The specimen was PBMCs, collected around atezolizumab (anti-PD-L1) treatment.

In nucleotides, the sequence is TGCAGCGTCCGGACAGGGGGCCTTTTCTACGAGCAGTACTTC. The encoded protein is CSVRTGGLFYEQYF. Here the chain combines TRBV29-1 and TRBJ2-7; 11 nucleotides in the junction match TRBD1. At the junction V is shortened by 6 bases and J by 3 bases; bases outside the gene matches: 7. The cysteine opens and the phenylalanine closes a CDR3 of 14 amino acids. Only CDR3 DNA is held: 42 bases, read in frame from base 1. According to the germline V gene, CDR1 reads SQVTM and CDR2 reads ANQGSEA.